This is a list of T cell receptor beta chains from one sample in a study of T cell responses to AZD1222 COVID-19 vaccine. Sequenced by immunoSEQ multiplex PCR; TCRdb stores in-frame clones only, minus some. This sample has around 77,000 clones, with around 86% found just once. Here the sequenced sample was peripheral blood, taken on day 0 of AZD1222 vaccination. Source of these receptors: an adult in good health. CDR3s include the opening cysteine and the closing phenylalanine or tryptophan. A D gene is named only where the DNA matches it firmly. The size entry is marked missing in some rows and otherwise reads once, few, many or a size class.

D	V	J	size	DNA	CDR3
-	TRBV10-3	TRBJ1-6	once	TGTGCCATCAGTGACAGGGTTCTTACATCACCCCTCCACTTT	CAISDRVLTSPLHF
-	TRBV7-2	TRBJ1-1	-	TGTGCCAGCAGCTTAGAGGGTGCTCGAATGAACACTGAAGCTTTCTTT	CASSLEGARMNTEAFF
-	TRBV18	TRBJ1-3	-	TGTGCCAGCTCACCGGGTAACCCTGGAAACACCATATATTTT	CASSPGNPGNTIYF
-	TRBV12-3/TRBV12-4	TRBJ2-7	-	TGTGCCAGCAGTTCCCACACCGAGCAGTACTTC	CASSSHTEQYF
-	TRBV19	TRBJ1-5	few	TGTGCCAGTAGTATAGTGAGTCCAGAGCAGCCCCAGCATTTT	CASSIVSPEQPQHF
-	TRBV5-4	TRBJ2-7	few	TGTGCCAGCAGCCCGCAAGGGGACGAGCAGTACTTC	CASSPQGDEQYF
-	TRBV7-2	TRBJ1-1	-	TGTGCCAGCACCGGACGGGGGCAGTCCGTGAACACTGAAGCTTTCTTT	CASTGRGQSVNTEAFF
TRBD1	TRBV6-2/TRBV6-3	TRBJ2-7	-	TGTGCCAGCAGTCCCGGACAGGGGATCTACGAGCAGTACTTC	CASSPGQGIYEQYF
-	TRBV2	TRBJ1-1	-	TGTGCCAGGGGAACCCAGGGAATTGGGAACACTGAAGCTTTCTTT	CARGTQGIGNTEAFF
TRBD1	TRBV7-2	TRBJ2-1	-	TGTGCCAGCAGCCCACGGGACAGGGGCGACAATGAGCAGTTCTTC	CASSPRDRGDNEQFF
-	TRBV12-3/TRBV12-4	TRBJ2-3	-	TGTGCCAGCACCCTTCGCGGCACAGATACGCAGTATTTT	CASTLRGTDTQYF
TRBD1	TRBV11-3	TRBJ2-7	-	TGTGCCAGCAGCCCGGGACAGGGGGCGGGTGAGCAGTACTTC	CASSPGQGAGEQYF